A single sample gave rise to the 25 T cell receptor beta chains below, sequenced in a study of PD-L1 blockade in urothelial cancer. Sequencing used immunoSEQ multiplex PCR; TCRdb keeps in-frame clones, though not all of them. Of more than 90,000 clones listed, approximately 87% are singletons. Regarding time point: peripheral blood 6 weeks after treatment start. Here the sequenced sample was PBMCs, taken around atezolizumab (anti-PD-L1) treatment. Receptors originate from a man between 70 and 80 years old with urothelial cancer.

The rearrangement joins TRBV15 to TRBJ2-3; no firm D call. Trimming took off 1 base at V and 2 bases at J, with 7 bases between the two ends. Germline CDR1 and CDR2: LNHNV and YYDKDF (reference sequence). The CDR3 covers 14 residues. DNA of the CDR3: TGTGCCACCAGCAGAGCTGCTACCACAGATACGCAGTATTTT. As protein: CATSRAATTDTQYF.

The rearrangement joins TRBV29-1 to TRBJ2-5; D is undetermined. CDR1 and CDR2 (germline): SQVTM, ANQGSEA. This CDR3 is 11 amino acids long. Trimming took 7 bases from V and 5 from J, leaving 11 bases between them. The CDR3 loop is CSAAGLETQYF. In DNA, the CDR3 is TGCAGCGCCGCCGGGTTGGAGACCCAGTACTTC. The full variable domain, its missing parts supplied by reference TRBV29-1 and TRBJ2-5, is SAVISQKPSRDICQRGTSLTIQCQVDSQVTMMFWYRQQPGQSLTLIATANQGSEATYESGFVIDKFPISRPNLTFSTLTVSNMSPEDSSIYLCSAAGLETQYFGPGTRLLVL.

The rearrangement joins TRBV18 to TRBJ1-1; a weak D match, TRBD1 (6 bases). This CDR3 has 16 residues. Looked up from germline, CDR1 is KGHSH and CDR2 is LQKENI. Trimming left V 1 base short and J 0 bases short, with 12 bases between. The CDR3 sequence is CASSPRGGDMNTEAFF. CDR3 DNA: TGTGCCAGCTCACCACGGGGGGGGGACATGAACACTGAAGCTTTCTTT. Complete variable domain (other parts from reference TRBV18 and TRBJ1-1): NAGVMQNPRHLVRRRGQEARLRCSPMKGHSHVYWYRQLPEEGLKFMVYLQKENIIDESGMPKERFSAEFPKEGPSILRIQQVVRGDSAAYFCASSPRGGDMNTEAFFGQGTRLTVV.

This clone was recorded once. This CDR3 is CASSLPGDYEQYF. The CDR3 DNA sequence: TGTGCCAGCAGCTTACCGGGAGATTACGAGCAGTACTTC. This rearrangement joins TRBV7-9 to TRBJ2-7; a weak D match, TRBD2 (6 bases). With 2 bases removed from V and 4 bases from J, the gap between germline ends came to 9 bases. Looked up from germline, CDR1 is SEHNR and CDR2 is FQNEAQ (reference sequence). The CDR3 consists of 13 residues.

V and J are TRBV2 and TRBJ2-2; 7 bases match TRBD1. The CDR3 spans 13 residues. V lost 7 bases to trimming and J lost 5 bases; unmatched junction nucleotides: 4. Germline V gene lookup returns CDR1 SNHLY and CDR2 FYNNEI. The CDR3 spells CASTGQRTGELFF. CDR3 coding DNA: TGTGCCAGCACGGGACAGAGGACCGGGGAGCTGTTTTTT.

This CDR3 reads CASSPGVAGNEQFF. CDR3 DNA sequence: TGCGCCAGCAGCCCGGGGGTGGCAGGGAATGAGCAGTTCTTC. The chain links TRBV5-1 to TRBJ2-1; D possibly corresponds to TRBD2 (6 bases). V was shortened by 4 bases and J by 7 bases, with 15 bases between the two germline ends. CDR3 length: 14 residues. Per the germline V gene, CDR1 is SGHRS and CDR2 is YFSETQ. Using reference TRBV5-1 and TRBJ2-1 for the parts outside the CDR3, the full variable domain is KAGVTQTPRYLIKTRGQQVTLSCSPISGHRSVSWYQQTPGQGLQFLFEYFSETQRNKGNFPGRFSGRQFSNSRSEMNVSTLELGDSALYLCASSPGVAGNEQFFGPGTRLTVL.

The rearrangement joins TRBV19 to TRBJ2-2; D is uncertain. The CDR3 is 14 residues long. The V end lost 2 bases, the J end lost 3 bases, and 7 bases lay between the germline ends. The germline CDR1 and CDR2 sequences are LNHDA and SQIVND (reference sequence). The CDR3 sequence is CASSISRDTGELFF. As DNA, the CDR3 is TGTGCCAGTAGTATATCACGGGACACCGGGGAGCTGTTTTTT.

This clone came up once. V and J are TRBV2 and TRBJ2-1; the match to TRBD2 covers 7 bases. The V segment lost 7 bases and the J segment 4 bases; nucleotides outside the gene matches: 10. Germline CDR1 is SNHLY and CDR2 is FYNNEI. This CDR3 contains 15 residues. The CDR3 loop is CASTERDPKYNEQFF. The CDR3 bases are TGTGCCAGCACCGAGCGGGACCCGAAATACAATGAGCAGTTCTTC.

The V call is TRBV6-6, the J call TRBJ2-4, with a tentative D call TRBD1 (5 bases). The V end lost 10 bases, the J end lost 0 bases, and 16 bases lay between the germline ends. Germline V gives CDR1 MNHNY, CDR2 SVGAGI (reference sequence). CDR3 length: 15 residues. The CDR3 protein is CATKQGVLAKNIQYF. The CDR3 DNA reads as TGTGCCACCAAACAAGGGGTCCTAGCCAAAAACATTCAGTACTTC.

V gene TRBV9 combines with J gene TRBJ1-3, with D unclear. The ends were cut back, 1 base at V and 2 bases at J, with 10 bases in the middle. The CDR3 spans 15 residues. Germline loops: CDR1 SGDLS, CDR2 YYNGEE. The CDR3 loop reads CASSVTGSAGNTIYF. The CDR3 nucleotides read TGTGCCAGCAGCGTAACGGGGTCGGCTGGAAACACCATATATTTT.

V usage is TRBV2 and J usage is TRBJ1-5, with 9 nucleotides matching TRBD1. Germline trimming cut 6 bases from V and 7 bases from J; bases unmatched to any gene: 10. CDR1 and CDR2 (germline): SNHLY, FYNNEI. This CDR3 contains 15 residues. CDR3 amino acids: CASSASTGTGQPQHF. In nucleotides, the CDR3 is TGTGCCAGCAGCGCCTCGACAGGGACAGGGCAGCCCCAGCATTTT.

The rearrangement links TRBV18 to TRBJ2-6, with D uncertain. Germline V gene lookup returns CDR1 KGHSH and CDR2 LQKENI. The CDR3 spans 15 residues. The ends were cut back, 3 bases at V and 2 bases at J, with 8 bases in the middle. The CDR3 DNA is TGTGCCAGCTCACCGAAAGTAGCTGGGGCCAACGTCCTGACTTTC. This sequence encodes CASSPKVAGANVLTF.

The chain uses TRBV30 and TRBJ2-5; 13 nucleotides match TRBD2. V lost 0 bases and J lost 5; bases outside the gene matches: 6. Germline assignment: CDR1 GTSNPN and CDR2 SVGIG (reference sequence). The CDR3 has 16 amino acids. In DNA form, the CDR3 reads TGTGCCTGGAGTGTACTAGCGGGAGGGCCTTGGGAGACCCAGTACTTC. The encoded protein is CAWSVLAGGPWETQYF.

The chain combines TRBV7-2 with TRBJ2-7, with a possible D match to TRBD2 (6 bases). Germline loops: CDR1 SGHTA, CDR2 FQGNSA. V was trimmed by 5 bases and J by 3 bases, leaving 8 bases between them. The CDR3 loop spans 12 amino acids. DNA for the CDR3: TGTGCCAGCAGCACGGGACTCTACGAGCAGTACTTC. It encodes CASSTGLYEQYF.

The rearrangement links TRBV14 to TRBJ2-7; 10 bases fit TRBD1. The CDR3 spans 14 residues. CDR1 is SGHDN and CDR2 is FVKESK in the germline V gene. The junction had 7 bases not matched to a gene; V was cut back by 6 bases and J by 5 bases. The CDR3: CASRDRGRAHEQYF. The CDR3 DNA is TGTGCCAGCAGAGACAGGGGGCGCGCCCACGAGCAGTACTTC.

The genes are TRBV19 and TRBJ2-7; 8 nucleotides match TRBD1. CDR3 length equals 13 residues. Germline lookup yields CDR1 LNHDA and CDR2 SQIVND (reference sequence). Trimming removed 6 bases from V and 3 bases from J; junction bases left unmatched: 4. The CDR3 spells CASSFGQGYEQYF. The DNA for the CDR3 is TGTGCCAGTAGCTTCGGACAGGGCTACGAGCAGTACTTC.

This sequence joins TRBV11-1 and TRBJ2-5, with D tentatively TRBD1 (6 bases). CDR3 length equals 14 residues. V was shortened by 4 bases and J by 5 bases, with 14 bases between the two germline ends. Per the germline V gene, CDR1 is SGHAT and CDR2 is FQDESV (reference sequence). As DNA, the CDR3 is TGTGCCAGCAGCTCGACAGTAACAGGGGAGACCCAGTACTTC. It yields the protein CASSSTVTGETQYF.

This clone was found a few times. This chain uses TRBV5-6 with TRBJ1-5; TRBD1 aligns across 10 bases. J lost 5 bases, V lost 3 bases, and 5 bases had no gene match. Germline assignment: CDR1 SGHDT and CDR2 YYEEEE. This CDR3 is 15 amino acids long. This CDR3 is CASSWGQGMDQPQHF. The CDR3 DNA follows: TGTGCCAGCAGCTGGGGACAGGGGATGGATCAGCCCCAGCATTTT.

This clone was seen just once. The V and J genes are TRBV6-1 and TRBJ2-1; TRBD2 agrees at 9 bases. With 3 bases clipped from V and 6 bases from J, the junction kept 6 bases outside the gene matches. Germline V gene data show CDR1 as MNHNS and CDR2 as SASEGT. This CDR3 spans 15 amino acids. The CDR3 reads CASSEGLAGLNEQFF. DNA for the CDR3: TGTGCCAGCAGTGAGGGTCTAGCGGGGCTCAATGAGCAGTTCTTC.

The chain is built from TRBV9 and TRBJ2-3, with D perhaps matching TRBD2 (5 bases). The germline V gene has CDR1 SGDLS and CDR2 YYNGEE. The V and J ends lost 0 bases and 0 bases respectively, with 8 bases between them. The CDR3 consists of 15 residues. DNA of the CDR3: TGTGCCAGCAGCGTAGTATCGGGGAGCACAGATACGCAGTATTTT. Residues: CASSVVSGSTDTQYF.

This sequence joins TRBV5-4 and TRBJ1-2, with TRBD1 as a possible D gene (5 bases). Trimming cost V 4 bases and J 1 base, with 11 bases left between them. CDR1 is SGHNT and CDR2 is YYREEE in the germline V gene (reference sequence). This CDR3 is 14 amino acids long. The CDR3 loop is CASSQQVLNYGYTF. The CDR3 DNA sequence: TGTGCCAGCAGCCAACAGGTTCTTAACTATGGCTACACCTTC.

The chain carries TRBV18 and TRBJ1-3; 7 bases map to TRBD1. Looked up from germline, CDR1 is KGHSH and CDR2 is LQKENI. CDR3 length: 17 residues. With 2 bases clipped from V and 1 base from J, the junction kept 8 bases outside the gene matches. The CDR3 DNA follows: TGTGCCAGCTCACCAGTATCGACAGGGTATTCTGGAAACACCATATATTTT. It translates to CASSPVSTGYSGNTIYF.

As regards this clone: The sample contains more than one DNA sequence encoding this CDR3. This chain uses TRBV19 with TRBJ2-2; D perhaps matches TRBD1 (5 bases). The CDR3 length is 12 residues. The V gene's germline CDR1 is LNHDA and CDR2 SQIVND (reference sequence). Trimming stripped 6 bases from V and 6 bases from J, with 8 bases between. The DNA of the CDR3 is TGTGCCAGTAGGCTAGGGGCCGGGGAGCTGTTTTTT. This translates into CASRLGAGELFF.

This clone turned up a few times. The chain uses TRBV7-3 and TRBJ2-2, with 7 bases that match TRBD2. V gave up 5 bases and J gave up 5 bases; unmatched junction bases: 8. Germline CDR1 reads SGHTA; CDR2 reads FQGTGA. The CDR3 length is 15 residues. The CDR3 here is CASSPSGEGTGELFF. CDR3 nucleotides: TGTGCCAGCAGCCCCTCGGGGGAGGGGACCGGGGAGCTGTTTTTT.

The chain carries TRBV10-3 and TRBJ2-5; D perhaps matches TRBD2 (6 bases). This CDR3 has 13 residues. The germline V gene encodes CDR1 ENHRY and CDR2 SYGVKD. V was shortened by 7 bases and J by 5 bases, with 14 bases between the two germline ends. In nucleotides, the CDR3 is TGTGCCATCACCGCGGGACTCTTGGAGACCCAGTACTTC. Protein product: CAITAGLLETQYF.